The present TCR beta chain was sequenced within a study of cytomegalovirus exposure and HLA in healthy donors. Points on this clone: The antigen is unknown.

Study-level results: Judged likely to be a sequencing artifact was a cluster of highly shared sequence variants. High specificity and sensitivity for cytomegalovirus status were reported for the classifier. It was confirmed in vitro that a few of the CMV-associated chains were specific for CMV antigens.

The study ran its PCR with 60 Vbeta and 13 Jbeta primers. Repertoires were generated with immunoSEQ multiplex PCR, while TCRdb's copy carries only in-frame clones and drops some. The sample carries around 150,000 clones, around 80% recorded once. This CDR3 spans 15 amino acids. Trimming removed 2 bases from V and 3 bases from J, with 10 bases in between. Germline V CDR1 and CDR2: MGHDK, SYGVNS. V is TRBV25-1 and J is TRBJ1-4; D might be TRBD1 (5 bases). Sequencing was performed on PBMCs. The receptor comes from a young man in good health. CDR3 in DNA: TGTGCCAGCAGTGAACAGGGCAGCTCTAATGAAAAACTGTTTTTT. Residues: CASSEQGSSNEKLFF.